This TCR beta chain is from a study of shared clonotypes between healthy human individuals. Study-wide points: In general, naive subsets displayed greater estimated richness than memory subsets did.

Sequencing used immunoSEQ multiplex PCR; TCRdb keeps in-frame clones, though not all of them. The data show about 690,000 clones, 90% seen once. Germline assignment: CDR1 MNHEY and CDR2 SVGAGI. The V end was cut by 7 bases, the J end by 3 bases, with 12 bases between. CDR3 length equals 13 residues. As regards this clone: Its target is not known.

This TCR came from a man aged 18 to 30 in good health. Some clones in this sample may be carry-over from other donors' samples. The specimen sequenced was memory CD8+ T cells from PBMCs. Subset specified: CD45RO+ cells pooled with CCR7-negative TemRA cells. The V gene is TRBV6-5, the J gene TRBJ2-5, with D perhaps TRBD1 (6 bases). The CDR3: CASNTGNEETQYF. For the CDR3, the DNA is TGTGCCAGCAACACAGGGAATGAAGAGACCCAGTACTTC.